A single TCR beta chain is shown here with its context. The length of the CDR3 is 14 residues. Germline V lookup: CDR1 ENHRY, CDR2 SYGVKD. V lost 6 bases, J lost 5 bases, and 13 bases lay in between. This record comes from a study of OX40 agonist ivuxolimab in advanced cancers. Generated by immunoSEQ multiplex PCR, the TCRdb table keeps only in-frame clones and is missing some. The table shows tens of thousands of clones, with 90% to 95% occurring only once. This sequence originates from an adult with an advanced solid tumor such as melanoma, head and neck, liver or kidney cancer. The V gene is TRBV10-3, the J gene TRBJ2-2; D remains ambiguous. The specimen comprised CD4+ or CD8+ T cells sorted from blood, sampled in a trial of the OX40 agonist ivuxolimab. CDR3 loop: CAISQYTGTGELFF. The CDR3 DNA reads TGTGCCATCAGCCAATATACGGGTACCGGGGAGCTGTTTTTT.